This TCR beta chain is drawn from a study of T cell repertoires in cytomegalovirus infection (dated by TCRdb to between 2017 and 2020). For the wider study: Recently identified HLA-C-restricted CMV epitopes, whose presentation resists viral immunomodulation, were targeted by peptide stimulations together with well-studied HLA-B-restricted epitopes. The HLA type of each donor mattered for the analysis, because public TCR beta signatures pointed to carriage of CMV infection along with the matching HLA type. Here is what the overall study found, with its caveats: In both this cohort and an independent roughly 400-donor cohort, the cumulative frequency of public TCR beta family members distinguished carriers of CMV infection plus the relevant HLA type. The ex vivo response was dominated by HLA-C-restricted CMV-specific TCR beta clonotypes, which also provided the single most frequent clonotype in two of eight donors.

Interpreted using the paper, the treatment or condition label stands for: in vitro stimulation with specific CMV peptide epitopes to enrich CMV-specific T cells. Sequencing was performed on an Illumina HiSeq 1500. TCRdb ran its own pipeline on the public reads, namely fastp trimming at Q25 and MiXCR clone calling, and kept in-frame beta chains. Rows are combined by CDR3 protein, so each entry shows the most common genes and DNA. For this sample the table gives tens of thousands of distinct CDR3 sequences, of which roughly half were detected only once. 80% to 95% of the sample is in the top ten clones. The CDR3 numbers 14 residues from cysteine through phenylalanine. Kept here is only the CDR3 DNA, which spans 42 bases and is read in frame from base 1. CDR1 and CDR2 are read off the germline V gene (reference sequence) as MNHEY and SMNVEV. Trimming removed 6 bases from V and 7 bases from J; the gene matches leave 9 bases unexplained.

Remarks on this clonotype: Its antigen is currently not known. Base qualities are not provided; no much larger clone lies one nucleotide away.

The source material was CD8+ T cells from cultured PBMCs, sampled from culture after CMV antigen stimulation. The clonotype comes from a human donor in good health (CMV status not recorded). Some clones in this sample may be carry-over from other donors' samples. The sequence joins TRBV27 to TRBJ1-5; 7 bases in the junction line up with TRBD1. The DNA reads TGTGCCAGCAGGGAGACAGGGATGGAACAGCCCCAGCATTTT. It codes for CASRETGMEQPQHF.